This entry lists 17 T cell receptor beta chains sequenced from one sample in a study of patients and donors after allogeneic stem cell transplantation. Using its own MiXCR run on the RT-PCR reads, TCRdb lists one record per CDR3 protein. Of approximately 27,000 distinct CDR3 sequences in the sample, approximately 8.8% are singletons; the top ten hold nearly 50%. The sequenced sample consisted of blood, either unsorted or a sorted T cell fraction (not recorded which). The receptors originated from a human donor who was either an allogeneic HSCT recipient or a stem cell or donor lymphocyte infusion donor (not recorded which). It is not recorded whose cells these are; they may come from a transplant donor.

This clonotype was found many times. The V and J genes are TRBV29-1 and TRBJ2-1; unclear D gene. The V gene lost 2 bases and the J gene lost 4 bases, with 12 bases spanning the gap. The CDR3 extends over 14 amino acids. The germline CDR1 and CDR2 sequences are SQVTM and ANQGSEA. CDR3: CSVERRSFYNEQFF. DNA of the CDR3: TGCAGCGTTGAACGGCGGTCGTTTTACAATGAGCAGTTCTTC.

V and J are TRBV20-1 and TRBJ2-7; no clear D gene. This CDR3 contains 13 residues. With 4 bases removed from V and 4 bases from J, the gap between germline ends came to 14 bases. Germline V lookup: CDR1 DFQATT, CDR2 SNEGSKA (reference sequence). CDR3 protein: CSATSGLTYEQYF. In DNA, the CDR3 is TGCAGTGCTACATCCGGCCTCACGTACGAGCAGTACTTC.

The chain uses TRBV6-1 and TRBJ1-5; maybe TRBD1 (5 bases). Per the germline V gene, CDR1 is MNHNS and CDR2 is SASEGT. This CDR3 is 14 amino acids long. Between the trimmed V and J ends, which lost 3 bases and 6 bases, there was a span of 12 bases. The CDR3 bases are TGTGCCAGCAGTGAGGGGAGGGGAGGTCAGCCCCAGCATTTT. Translated, it gives CASSEGRGGQPQHF.

A few counts support this clonotype. V and J are TRBV6-1 and TRBJ1-2; possible D gene TRBD1, 6 bases. This CDR3 is built from 14 residues. Germline V gene data show CDR1 as MNHNS and CDR2 as SASEGT. V dropped 2 bases and J dropped 3 bases, with 10 bases sitting between them. The CDR3: CASSERTAHYGYTF. CDR3 bases: TGTGCCAGCAGTGAACGGACAGCCCACTATGGCTACACCTTC.

This clonotype showed up many times. The V gene is TRBV7-9, the J gene TRBJ1-1; TRBD1 matches 8 bases. There are 15 residues in the CDR3. Germline V lookup: CDR1 SEHNR, CDR2 FQNEAQ (reference sequence). Losses at the gene ends were 2 bases for V and 7 bases for J; bases not matched to a gene: 9. The CDR3: CASSLSGQGGDEAFF. For the CDR3, the DNA is TGTGCCAGCAGCTTATCTGGACAGGGAGGTGATGAAGCTTTCTTT.

The chain uses TRBV4-1 and TRBJ2-5; maybe TRBD1 (6 bases). CDR1 and CDR2 (germline): MGHRA, YSYEKL. The CDR3 spans 14 residues. Trimming took 5 bases from V and 4 from J, leaving 14 bases between them. CDR3 coding DNA: TGCGCCAGCAGCTTCGTGGGGGCGCCAGAGACCCAGTACTTC. Amino acids: CASSFVGAPETQYF.

A few counts support this clonotype. The rearrangement joins TRBV7-3 to TRBJ2-5; D gene ambiguous. Germline CDR1 SGHTA, CDR2 FQGTGA. The CDR3 extends over 13 amino acids. Trimming took 1 base from V and 4 from J, leaving 7 bases between them. Here the CDR3 reads CASSLIVGETQYF. The CDR3 DNA reads TGTGCCAGCAGCTTAATTGTCGGAGAGACCCAGTACTTC.

This clonotype has a handful of counts. V gene TRBV2 combines with J gene TRBJ1-5, with D unclear. V lost 4 bases and J lost 2, with 12 bases in between. The CDR3 runs to 15 residues. The germline CDR1 and CDR2 sequences are SNHLY and FYNNEI. The chain's CDR3 is CASSGDGAGNQPQHF. Written as DNA, the CDR3 is TGTGCCAGCAGTGGAGACGGCGCAGGCAATCAGCCCCAGCATTTT.

This clonotype was counted ten times or more. The chain is built from TRBV3-1 and TRBJ1-3; no definite D call. The germline V gene has CDR1 LGHDT and CDR2 YNNKEL (reference sequence). The CDR3 spans 14 residues. V was trimmed by 6 bases and J by 0 bases, leaving 9 bases between them. The CDR3 is CASSPQDSGNTIYF. For the CDR3, the DNA is TGTGCCAGCAGTCCGCAGGACTCTGGAAACACCATATATTTT.

The chain carries TRBV7-8 and TRBJ2-2; 7 nucleotides align to TRBD2. V was clipped by 3 bases and J by 8 bases; unmatched bases: 9. CDR3 length: 15 amino acids. Germline CDR1 reads SGHVS; CDR2 reads FQNEAQ. CDR3 in amino acids: CASSFLPGREGELFF. The CDR3 bases are TGTGCCAGCAGCTTTCTCCCGGGGCGGGAGGGGGAGCTGTTTTTT.

This rearrangement joins TRBV9 to TRBJ1-2; D gene unclear. The CDR3 extends over 15 amino acids. Germline V lookup: CDR1 SGDLS, CDR2 YYNGEE. V was clipped by 0 bases and J by 8 bases, with 17 bases between them. This CDR3 reads CASSVGGLPTGGYTF. The DNA of the CDR3 is TGTGCCAGCAGCGTAGGAGGACTGCCAACGGGGGGCTACACCTTC.

This clonotype was detected only a few times. V gene TRBV28 combines with J gene TRBJ1-6; possible D gene TRBD1, 6 bases. Germline lookup yields CDR1 MDHEN and CDR2 SYDVKM. The CDR3 extends over 13 amino acids. V lost 10 bases and J lost 8, with 15 bases in between. CDR3 DNA: TGTGCCACCTGGGGGGGGGCTGATTCACCCCTCCACTTT. This codes for CATWGGADSPLHF. The full variable domain, rest sourced from reference TRBV28 and TRBJ1-6, is DVKVTQSSRYLVKRTGEKVFLECVQDMDHENMFWYRQDPGLGLRLIYFSYDVKMKEKGDIPEGYSVSREKKERFSLILESASTNQTSMYLCATWGGADSPLHFGNGTRLTVT.

This clonotype has more than one count but fewer than ten. Written as DNA, the CDR3 is TGTGCCAGCAGCTTAGGGGACAGTGCAACTAATGAAAAACTGTTTTTT. This encodes CASSLGDSATNEKLFF. V and J are TRBV7-9 and TRBJ1-4, with 7 positions matching TRBD1. The CDR3 has 16 residues. Germline V gene lookup returns CDR1 SEHNR and CDR2 FQNEAQ (reference sequence). The ends lost 1 base at V and 0 bases at J; junction bases unmatched: 2.

Ten or more counts support this clonotype. This chain uses TRBV5-1 with TRBJ1-1, with a tentative D call TRBD1 (5 bases). The CDR3 is 15 residues long. The germline V gene encodes CDR1 SGHRS and CDR2 YFSETQ. Trimming left V 1 base short and J 0 bases short, with 10 bases between. The DNA for the CDR3 is TGCGCCAGCAGCTTGATGGGGCAGCTGAACACTGAAGCTTTCTTT. Amino acids: CASSLMGQLNTEAFF.

This clonotype was counted ten times or more. V and J are TRBV12-3 or TRBV12-4 and TRBJ1-2, with TRBD1 as a possible D gene (6 bases). V was clipped by 9 bases and J by 0 bases, with 11 bases between them. The CDR3 extends over 13 amino acids. CDR3 in amino acids: CASAQGPNYGYTF. CDR3 nucleotides: TGTGCCAGTGCACAGGGACCTAACTATGGCTACACCTTC.

This clonotype was seen many times. The V and J genes are TRBV15 and TRBJ2-6; D might be TRBD2 (6 bases). CDR1 LNHNV and CDR2 YYDKDF come from the germline V gene (reference sequence). Trimming took 1 base from V and 2 from J, leaving 6 bases between them. This CDR3 has 15 amino acids. CDR3 protein: CATSRGGAGANVLTF. The CDR3 DNA is TGTGCCACCAGCAGAGGGGGGGCTGGGGCCAACGTCCTGACTTTC. The whole variable domain, remainder taken from reference TRBV15 and TRBJ2-6, is DAMVIQNPRYQVTQFGKPVTLSCSQTLNHNVMYWYQQKSSQAPKLLFHYYDKDFNNEADTPDNFQSRRPNTSFCFLDIRSPGLGDTAMYLCATSRGGAGANVLTFGAGSRLTVL.

The table lists this clonotype with a few counts. The genes are TRBV14 and TRBJ2-7; D unclear. CDR1 is SGHDN, CDR2 FVKESK, per germline. V lost 0 bases and J lost 1, with 19 bases in between. The CDR3 is 18 residues long. CDR3 protein: CASSQESLGPTASYEQYF. In nucleotides, the CDR3 is TGTGCCAGCAGCCAAGAGTCACTCGGACCAACCGCATCCTACGAGCAGTACTTC.